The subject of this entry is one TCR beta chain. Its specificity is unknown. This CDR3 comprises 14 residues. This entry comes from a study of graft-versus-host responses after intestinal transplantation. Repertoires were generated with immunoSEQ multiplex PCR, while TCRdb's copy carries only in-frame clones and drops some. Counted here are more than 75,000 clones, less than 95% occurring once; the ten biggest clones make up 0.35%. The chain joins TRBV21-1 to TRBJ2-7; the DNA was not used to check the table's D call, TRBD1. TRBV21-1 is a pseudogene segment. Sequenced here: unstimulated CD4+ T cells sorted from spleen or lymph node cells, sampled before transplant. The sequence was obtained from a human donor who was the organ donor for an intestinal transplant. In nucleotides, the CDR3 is TGTGCCAGCAGCTCAGGGCAGGGTTATCGCGAGCAGTACTTC. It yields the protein CASSSGQGYREQYF.